The TCR beta chain under discussion was sequenced for a study of cytomegalovirus exposure and HLA in healthy donors. Both 60 Vbeta primers and 13 Jbeta primers went into the PCR. This table comes from immunoSEQ multiplex PCR, and its TCRdb copy is limited to in-frame clones, with some not included. The repertoire holds around 120,000 clones, with around 72% as singletons. CDR1 is SGHAT, CDR2 FQDESV, per germline (reference sequence). The CDR3 contains 14 residues. V lost 4 bases, J lost 4 bases, and 1 base stayed unmatched. The sequenced sample consisted of PBMCs. The receptor was derived from a woman aged 40 to 50 in good health and CMV-seronegative. This chain connects TRBV11-1 to TRBJ1-6; 7 bases agree with TRBD1. CDR3 region: CASSSGQYNSPLHF. CDR3 sequence (DNA): TGTGCCAGCAGCTCGGGACAGTATAATTCACCCCTCCACTTT.